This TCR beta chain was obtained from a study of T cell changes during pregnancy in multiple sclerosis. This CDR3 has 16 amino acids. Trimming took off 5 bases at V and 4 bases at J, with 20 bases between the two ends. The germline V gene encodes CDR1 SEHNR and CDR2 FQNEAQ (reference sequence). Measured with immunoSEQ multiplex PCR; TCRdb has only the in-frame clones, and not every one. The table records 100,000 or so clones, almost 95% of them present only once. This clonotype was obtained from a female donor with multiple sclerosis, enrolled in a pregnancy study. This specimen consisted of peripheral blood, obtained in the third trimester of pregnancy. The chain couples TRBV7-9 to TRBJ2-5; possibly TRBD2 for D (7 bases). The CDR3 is CASSPEGGAGRETQYF. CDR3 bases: TGTGCCAGCAGCCCCGAAGGGGGGGCAGGGAGAGAGACCCAGTACTTC.